The entry that follows covers one T cell receptor beta chain sequence. With 3 bases removed from V and 4 bases from J, the gap between germline ends came to 8 bases. CDR3 size: 13 residues. Looked up from germline, CDR1 is SGDLS and CDR2 is YYNGEE. The sample comes from a study of cytomegalovirus exposure and HLA in healthy donors. The PCR made use of 60 Vbeta and 13 Jbeta primers. The protocol was immunoSEQ multiplex PCR, while the TCRdb copy is restricted to in-frame clones and leaves out a portion. The repertoire holds 100,000 to 150,000 clones, 83% seen once, with about 3.5% in the top ten. The sequencing input was PBMCs. This TCR was recovered from a woman in her forties in good health and CMV-seropositive. J is TRBJ2-1 and V is TRBV9; no clear D. The CDR3 bases are TGTGCCAGCAGCGACAGCCAATACAATGAGCAGTTCTTC. The encoded protein is CASSDSQYNEQFF. The variable domain in full, completed from reference TRBV9 and TRBJ2-1, reads DSGVTQTPKHLITATGQRVTLRCSPRSGDLSVYWYQQSLDQGLQFLIQYYNGEERAKGNILERFSAQQFPDLHSELNLSSLELGDSALYFCASSDSQYNEQFFGPGTRLTVL.